This entry lists 30 T cell receptor beta chains sequenced from one sample in a study of PD-1 blockade in mismatch repair-deficient tumors. Sequencing was performed with immunoSEQ multiplex PCR; in TCRdb, only in-frame clones are kept and a portion is missing. Of more than 85,000 clones listed, 65% to 85% were seen once; the top ten hold approximately 6.8%. This material consisted of peripheral blood, taken about 33 weeks after starting pembrolizumab. These receptors were obtained from an adult with mismatch repair-deficient cancer.

This sequence joins TRBV28 and TRBJ1-5; D not certain. CDR3 size: 16 residues. The V and J ends lost 4 bases and 7 bases respectively, with 20 bases between them. From germline, CDR1 is MDHEN and CDR2 SYDVKM. The CDR3 sequence is CASSYGRAGGSQPQHF. Here the CDR3 DNA reads TGTGCCAGCAGTTACGGACGGGCCGGAGGGTCCCAGCCCCAGCATTTT.

DNA for the CDR3: TGTGCCACCAGCAAAATAACAACTAATGAAAAACTGTTTTTT. Its protein is CATSKITTNEKLFF. The V and J genes are TRBV15 and TRBJ1-4; D is uncertain. CDR3 length equals 14 residues. Germline assignment: CDR1 LNHNV and CDR2 YYDKDF (reference sequence). Trimming pared 4 bases from V and 0 bases from J, leaving 6 bases between.

The rearrangement uses TRBV2 and TRBJ1-1, with D unclear. CDR3 length: 14 amino acids. V lost 6 bases and J lost 1, with 12 bases in between. Looked up from germline, CDR1 is SNHLY and CDR2 is FYNNEI. The CDR3 loop is CASRTTTSNTEAFF. The CDR3 region has the DNA TGTGCCAGCAGGACGACGACATCGAACACTGAAGCTTTCTTT.

This clone was observed a few times. V and J are TRBV4-1 and TRBJ1-2, with D hard to call. The V end lost 2 bases, the J end lost 4 bases, and 11 bases lay between the germline ends. This CDR3 is 14 amino acids long. CDR1 and CDR2 from the germline V gene are MGHRA and YSYEKL. This CDR3 reads CASSQQDGPYGYTF. The CDR3, as DNA: TGCGCCAGCAGCCAACAGGACGGTCCCTATGGCTACACCTTC.

The chain has TRBV7-2 and TRBJ2-7, with D possibly TRBD1 on 5 matching bases. The CDR3 is 16 amino acids. The germline V and J ends were trimmed by 0 bases and 3 bases, with 15 bases remaining between them. Per the germline V gene, CDR1 is SGHTA and CDR2 is FQGNSA. The CDR3 region has the DNA TGTGCCAGCAGCTTAGCAGGAGACAGCCTTCTCTACGAGCAGTACTTC. Encoded protein: CASSLAGDSLLYEQYF.

CDR3 DNA sequence: TGTGCCAGCAGTGACCCGGGACAGGGAATCTACGAGCAGTACTTC. Translating gives CASSDPGQGIYEQYF. This chain links TRBV25-1 with TRBJ2-7; 9 bases agree with TRBD1. Germline values: CDR1 MGHDK, CDR2 SYGVNS. The CDR3 is 15 residues long. The V segment lost 3 bases and the J segment 3 bases; nucleotides outside the gene matches: 6.

CDR3 residues: CASSLGDEQYF. CDR3 DNA: TGTGCCAGCAGTCTGGGGGACGAGCAGTACTTC. The rearrangement joins TRBV6-6 to TRBJ2-7; perhaps D is TRBD1 or TRBD2 (5 bases each). The CDR3 contains 11 residues. Trimming stripped 5 bases from V and 5 bases from J, with 7 bases between. CDR1 MNHNY and CDR2 SVGAGI come from the germline V gene (reference sequence).

This clone appeared many times. J is TRBJ2-3 and V is TRBV9; D is unresolved. This CDR3 region has 16 residues. CDR1 SGDLS and CDR2 YYNGEE come from the germline V gene. Trimming stripped 1 base from V and 2 bases from J, with 14 bases between. CDR3 nucleotide sequence: TGTGCCAGCAGCGTAAGTGGGTACGACCTCACAGATACGCAGTATTTT. Protein sequence: CASSVSGYDLTDTQYF.

This clone was counted only a few times. The V call is TRBV2, the J call TRBJ1-1, with 9 nucleotides matching TRBD1. Germline CDR1 and CDR2: SNHLY and FYNNEI. The V segment lost 6 bases and the J segment 5 bases; nucleotides outside the gene matches: 7. The CDR3 covers 14 residues. This chain's CDR3 is CASSQDRGLTEAFF. The CDR3 DNA sequence: TGTGCCAGCAGCCAAGACAGGGGGTTGACTGAAGCTTTCTTT.

The CDR3 DNA is TGTGCCATCAGTGAGTCTATCAATCAGCCCCAGCATTTT. Its protein product is CAISESINQPQHF. This sequence joins TRBV10-3 and TRBJ1-5; D remains unclear. The V gene lost 0 bases and the J gene lost 3 bases, with 3 bases spanning the gap. The CDR3 is 13 amino acids. Germline V lookup: CDR1 ENHRY, CDR2 SYGVKD.

This sequence joins TRBV6-1 and TRBJ2-2; D unresolved. CDR1 is MNHNS, CDR2 SASEGT, per germline. V gave up 1 base and J gave up 6 bases, with 12 bases separating them. The CDR3 covers 15 residues. The CDR3 region has the DNA TGTGCCAGCAGTGAAGGCAGGCACTGGGCCGGGGAGCTGTTTTTT. Translation: CASSEGRHWAGELFF.

The chain uses TRBV6-5 and TRBJ1-1; TRBD1 matches at 7 bases. V was clipped by 8 bases and J by 4 bases; unmatched bases: 7. Germline loops: CDR1 MNHEY, CDR2 SVGAGI. The CDR3 has 13 residues. The CDR3 sequence: CASRGTETTEAFF. The CDR3 DNA follows: TGTGCCAGCCGAGGGACAGAGACCACTGAAGCTTTCTTT.

The chain has TRBV7-3 and TRBJ2-2, with 9 positions matching TRBD1. With 5 bases clipped from V and 6 bases from J, the junction kept 10 bases outside the gene matches. Germline V CDR1 and CDR2: SGHTA, FQGTGA. CDR3 length equals 16 residues. The CDR3 sequence: CASSTRPGQGPGELFF. The CDR3 region has the DNA TGTGCCAGCAGCACCCGCCCGGGACAGGGTCCCGGGGAGCTGTTTTTT.

The chain uses TRBV7-2 and TRBJ2-1; TRBD2 matches at 10 bases. The CDR3 is 16 amino acids. Trimming took 2 bases from V and 7 from J; bases not matched to a gene: 8. CDR1 SGHTA and CDR2 FQGNSA come from the germline V gene. For the CDR3, the DNA is TGTGCCAGCAGCTTACAAAGCGGGAGGGCCGGGAATGAGCAGTTCTTC. Its translation: CASSLQSGRAGNEQFF. The variable domain in full, completed from reference TRBV7-2 and TRBJ2-1, reads GAGVSQSPSNKVTEKGKDVELRCDPISGHTALYWYRQSLGQGLEFLIYFQGNSAPDKSGLPSDRFSAERTGGSVSTLTIQRTQQEDSAVYLCASSLQSGRAGNEQFFGPGTRLTVL.

V usage is TRBV11-2 and J usage is TRBJ2-1; D gene ambiguous. The CDR3 is 14 residues long. V lost 3 bases and J lost 0, with 6 bases in between. CDR1 is SGHAT and CDR2 is FQNNGV in the germline V gene. The CDR3 sequence: CASSLASSYNEQFF. CDR3 coding DNA: TGTGCCAGCAGCTTGGCGAGCTCCTACAATGAGCAGTTCTTC. The variable domain in full, completed from reference TRBV11-2 and TRBJ2-1, reads EAGVAQSPRYKIIEKRQSVAFWCNPISGHATLYWYQQILGQGPKLLIQFQNNGVVDDSQLPKDRFSAERLKGVDSTLKIQPAKLEDSAVYLCASSLASSYNEQFFGPGTRLTVL.

The chain couples TRBV7-2 to TRBJ1-3; D may be TRBD1 (5 bases). Germline V lookup: CDR1 SGHTA, CDR2 FQGNSA. Between the trimmed V and J ends, which lost 1 base and 0 bases, there was a span of 7 bases. This CDR3 has 15 residues. The CDR3 sequence: CASSLGQSSGNTIYF. Written as DNA, the CDR3 is TGTGCCAGCAGCTTAGGACAGAGCTCTGGAAACACCATATATTTT. The variable domain in full, completed from reference TRBV7-2 and TRBJ1-3, reads GAGVSQSPSNKVTEKGKDVELRCDPISGHTALYWYRQSLGQGLEFLIYFQGNSAPDKSGLPSDRFSAERTGGSVSTLTIQRTQQEDSAVYLCASSLGQSSGNTIYFGEGSWLTVV.

The gene calls are TRBV7-6 and TRBJ1-1, with TRBD1 matching over 8 bases. The CDR3 contains 17 residues. Germline lookup yields CDR1 SGHVS and CDR2 FNYEAQ. After removal of 1 base from V and 8 bases from J, the junction contained 15 bases not matched to a gene. This CDR3 reads CASSLGAKKDRVGEAFF. The CDR3 region has the DNA TGTGCCAGCAGCTTAGGCGCAAAGAAGGACAGGGTCGGAGAAGCTTTCTTT.

The chain uses TRBV7-9 and TRBJ1-2; no reliable D call. The CDR3 is 13 amino acids. CDR1 is SEHNR and CDR2 is FQNEAQ in the germline V gene (reference sequence). Between the trimmed V and J ends, which lost 1 base and 6 bases, there was a span of 9 bases. CDR3 sequence reads: CASSLDKLNGYTF. The CDR3 DNA is TGTGCCAGCAGCTTAGACAAGCTAAATGGCTACACCTTC.

This chain connects TRBV2 to TRBJ1-1; TRBD1 might be the D (6 bases). The CDR3 sequence is 12 residues long. Trimming stripped 6 bases from V and 10 bases from J, with 15 bases between. The germline V gene encodes CDR1 SNHLY and CDR2 FYNNEI. This CDR3 reads CASRPQGLLAFF. The CDR3 coding sequence is TGTGCCAGCAGGCCACAGGGATTGTTAGCTTTCTTT.

The chain links TRBV2 to TRBJ1-4, with a tentative D call TRBD1 (6 bases). Germline V CDR1 and CDR2: SNHLY, FYNNEI. V shed 7 bases and J shed 6 bases, with 15 bases lying between them. The CDR3 sequence is 14 residues long. The CDR3 DNA follows: TGTGCCAGCATAAGCAGGGGTGCGGATGAAAAACTGTTTTTT. This translates into CASISRGADEKLFF. Filled out from reference TRBV2 and TRBJ1-4, the complete variable domain reads EPEVTQTPSHQVTQMGQEVILRCVPISNHLYFYWYRQILGQKVEFLVSFYNNEISEKSEIFDDQFSVERPDGSNFTLKIRSTKLEDSAMYFCASISRGADEKLFFGSGTQLSVL.

V is TRBV7-2 and J is TRBJ2-7; 7 bases line up with TRBD2. Germline values: CDR1 SGHTA, CDR2 FQGNSA. V gave up 2 bases and J gave up 7 bases; unmatched junction bases: 14. The CDR3 has 16 amino acids. The DNA for the CDR3 is TGTGCCAGCAGCTTAATGGGCCTCGCGGGAGTGGGTGAGCAGTACTTC. It specifies CASSLMGLAGVGEQYF. Combining the CDR3 with reference TRBV7-2 and TRBJ2-7 gives the whole variable domain GAGVSQSPSNKVTEKGKDVELRCDPISGHTALYWYRQSLGQGLEFLIYFQGNSAPDKSGLPSDRFSAERTGGSVSTLTIQRTQQEDSAVYLCASSLMGLAGVGEQYFGPGTRLTVT.

This clone was seen a handful of times. This chain uses TRBV28 with TRBJ1-1; 7 bases are shared with TRBD1. The CDR3 is 14 amino acids. V dropped 6 bases and J dropped 1; count of bases not matched to a gene: 5. Germline values: CDR1 MDHEN, CDR2 SYDVKM. The CDR3 DNA is TGTGCCAGCAGGGCAGGGGGAGAGAACACTGAAGCTTTCTTT. This translates into CASRAGGENTEAFF.

The CDR3 loop reads CTSSQSGRSGKTQYF. DNA for the CDR3: TGCACCAGCAGCCAGAGCGGGAGGTCGGGAAAGACCCAGTACTTC. The chain couples TRBV1 to TRBJ2-5; whether TRBD2, the table's D call, matches the DNA was not checked. TRBV1 is a pseudogene. The CDR3 runs 15 residues.

The chain recombines TRBV5-1 with TRBJ2-7; 7 bases map to TRBD2. V trimming: 0 bases; J trimming: 3 bases; junction bases outside the gene matches: 15. Per the germline V gene, CDR1 is SGHRS and CDR2 is YFSETQ. The CDR3 is made up of 18 amino acids. The DNA of the CDR3 is TGCGCCAGCAGCTTGGGGGCAGGAGAGACTGGCGGGAGCTACGAGCAGTACTTC. Amino acids: CASSLGAGETGGSYEQYF.

This chain uses TRBV9 with TRBJ2-1, with 8 bases matching TRBD2. V dropped 3 bases and J dropped 8; count of bases not matched to a gene: 7. CDR3 length: 14 amino acids. The germline gives CDR1 SGDLS, CDR2 YYNGEE. CDR3 sequence: CASSEREIWDEQFF. DNA for the CDR3: TGTGCCAGCAGCGAGCGGGAGATTTGGGATGAGCAGTTCTTC.

This clone was detected ten times or more. J is TRBJ1-2 and V is TRBV7-8, with a tentative D call TRBD1 (5 bases). The CDR3 has 13 amino acids. CDR1 and CDR2 (germline): SGHVS, FQNEAQ. Trimming stripped 2 bases from V and 7 bases from J, with 11 bases between. The CDR3 is CASSLFREGGYTF. Written as DNA, the CDR3 is TGTGCCAGCAGCTTATTCAGGGAGGGTGGCTACACCTTC. The full variable domain, its missing parts supplied by reference TRBV7-8 and TRBJ1-2, is GAGVSQSPRYKVAKRGQDVALRCDPISGHVSLFWYQQALGQGPEFLTYFQNEAQLDKSGLPSDRFFAERPEGSVSTLKIQRTQQEDSAVYLCASSLFREGGYTFGSGTRLTVV.

The chain combines TRBV5-4 with TRBJ2-3; a possible D gene is TRBD2 (6 bases). Trimming cost V 2 bases and J 3 bases, with 13 bases left between them. Looked up from germline, CDR1 is SGHNT and CDR2 is YYREEE (reference sequence). This CDR3 has 15 amino acids. CDR3 loop: CASSLRRERTDTQYF. As DNA, the CDR3 is TGTGCCAGCAGCTTAAGACGGGAGAGGACAGATACGCAGTATTTT. Drawing the rest from reference TRBV5-4 and TRBJ2-3, the complete variable domain is ETGVTQSPTHLIKTRGQQVTLRCSSQSGHNTVSWYQQALGQGPQFIFQYYREEENGRGNFPPRFSGLQFPNYSSELNVNALELDDSALYLCASSLRRERTDTQYFGPGTRLTVL.

The chain combines TRBV7-9 with TRBJ1-2, with unresolved D. The CDR3 has 14 amino acids. Germline CDR1 reads SEHNR; CDR2 reads FQNEAQ (reference sequence). V was trimmed by 0 bases and J by 4 bases, leaving 9 bases between them. The DNA of the CDR3 is TGTGCCAGCAGCTTAGCGGCAGGCCTCTATGGCTACACCTTC. It encodes CASSLAAGLYGYTF.

The gene calls are TRBV7-9 and TRBJ1-1; D is possibly TRBD1 (5 bases). Germline V gives CDR1 SEHNR, CDR2 FQNEAQ (reference sequence). V was clipped by 3 bases and J by 1 base, with 9 bases between them. This CDR3 comprises 14 residues. The CDR3 loop reads CASSFLGGNTEAFF. The CDR3 DNA sequence: TGTGCCAGCAGCTTTCTTGGGGGGAACACTGAAGCTTTCTTT.

The chain is built from TRBV7-6 and TRBJ1-3; D gene ambiguous. Per germline, CDR1 SGHVS and CDR2 FNYEAQ. This CDR3 has 16 amino acids. V lost 2 bases and J 0 bases, leaving 11 bases between the germline ends. The CDR3 protein is CASSLWGPASGNTIYF. For the CDR3, the DNA is TGTGCCAGCAGCTTATGGGGTCCTGCCTCTGGAAACACCATATATTTT.